These 22 T cell receptor beta chains were sequenced from one sample in a study of T cell responses to AZD1222 COVID-19 vaccine. Sequencing used immunoSEQ multiplex PCR; TCRdb keeps in-frame clones, though not all of them. The table shows more than 120,000 clones, with under 95% occurring only once. Material: peripheral blood, obtained on day 0 of AZD1222 vaccination. These receptors were taken from an adult in good health.

CDR3 coding DNA: TGCAGCGGTACCGGGGCCCGCACCGGGGAGCTGTTTTTT. Translation gives CSGTGARTGELFF. The rearrangement joins TRBV29-1 to TRBJ2-2; D possibly uses TRBD1 or TRBD2 (5 bases each). Looked up from germline, CDR1 is SQVTM and CDR2 is ANQGSEA. Trimming stripped 7 bases from V and 4 bases from J, with 13 bases between. The CDR3 loop spans 13 amino acids.

The chain is built from TRBV3-1 (or the pseudogene TRBV3-2) and TRBJ2-1; D gene ambiguous. The V end lost 4 bases, the J end lost 4 bases, and 5 bases lay between the germline ends. This CDR3 has 12 residues. From germline, CDR1 is LGHDT and CDR2 YNNKEL (reference sequence). The CDR3 loop reads CASSRNYNEQFF. The CDR3, as DNA: TGTGCCAGCAGCCGGAATTACAATGAGCAGTTCTTC.

The rearrangement joins TRBV12-3 or TRBV12-4 to TRBJ1-2, with D hard to call. The length of the CDR3 is 13 residues. Trimming removed 1 base at V and 3 bases at J, with 6 bases between. The CDR3 region is CASSLDTDYGYTF. DNA of the CDR3: TGTGCCAGCAGTTTAGACACCGACTATGGCTACACCTTC.

This sequence joins TRBV5-6 and TRBJ2-3; no clear D gene. CDR3 length equals 14 residues. V shed 6 bases and J shed 4 bases, with 15 bases lying between them. The V gene's germline CDR1 is SGHDT and CDR2 YYEEEE. The CDR3 region has the DNA TGTGCCAGCAAGAGGCCGACGTTCTCAGATACGCAGTATTTT. Residues: CASKRPTFSDTQYF.

The chain uses TRBV6-5 and TRBJ1-5; D might be TRBD1 (5 bases). Trimming took 5 bases from V and 6 from J, leaving 14 bases between them. Germline assignment: CDR1 MNHEY and CDR2 SVGAGI. This CDR3 spans 14 amino acids. CDR3 DNA: TGTGCCAGCAGTCCGGGGGAGAGGCGTCAGCCCCAGCATTTT. As protein: CASSPGERRQPQHF.

V gene TRBV2 combines with J gene TRBJ1-6; TRBD1 matches at 7 bases. V trimming: 6 bases; J trimming: 5 bases; junction bases outside the gene matches: 7. The CDR3 covers 15 residues. CDR1 is SNHLY, CDR2 FYNNEI, per germline. The chain's CDR3 is CASRPQGSHNSPLHF. CDR3 DNA sequence: TGTGCCAGCAGGCCACAGGGGTCCCATAATTCACCCCTCCACTTT.

The V call is TRBV29-1, the J call TRBJ2-3, with TRBD2 matching over 14 bases. CDR1 SQVTM and CDR2 ANQGSEA come from the germline V gene. CDR3 length: 17 residues. The junction had 10 bases not matched to a gene; V was cut back by 5 bases and J by 3 bases. The CDR3 region has the DNA TGCAGCGTTCGGGGGGTTGGGACTAGCGGGAGAACAGATACGCAGTATTTT. Residues: CSVRGVGTSGRTDTQYF.

As for this clone: The same CDR3 can be traced to other DNA sequences in this sample. The chain couples TRBV5-1 to TRBJ2-7, with 7 bases lining up with TRBD2. The V gene end was trimmed by 1 base and the J gene end by 4 bases; junction bases not matched to a gene: 5. CDR3 length equals 14 residues. Per the germline V gene, CDR1 is SGHRS and CDR2 is YFSETQ. The CDR3 sequence is CASSLTGGAYEQYF. The CDR3 nucleotides read TGCGCCAGCAGCTTGACGGGGGGAGCATACGAGCAGTACTTC.

The CDR3 bases are TGTGCCAGCAGTGGACAGGACCTAGCTAACTATGGCTACACCTTC. It encodes CASSGQDLANYGYTF. The chain links TRBV2 to TRBJ1-2; D perhaps matches TRBD1 (6 bases). Trimming removed 4 bases from V and 0 bases from J, with 12 bases in between. There are 15 residues in the CDR3. Germline V CDR1 and CDR2: SNHLY, FYNNEI. Complete variable domain (other parts from reference TRBV2 and TRBJ1-2): EPEVTQTPSHQVTQMGQEVILRCVPISNHLYFYWYRQILGQKVEFLVSFYNNEISEKSEIFDDQFSVERPDGSNFTLKIRSTKLEDSAMYFCASSGQDLANYGYTFGSGTRLTVV.

In this sample, this clone turned up a few times. V is TRBV19 and J is TRBJ2-7, with 8 bases matching TRBD1. The germline V gene encodes CDR1 LNHDA and CDR2 SQIVND (reference sequence). V lost 7 bases to trimming and J lost 5 bases; unmatched junction nucleotides: 13. The CDR3 is made up of 15 amino acids. In DNA, the CDR3 is TGTGCCAGTACCCTCGCGGCGACAGGGGACCACGAGCAGTACTTC. Translated: CASTLAATGDHEQYF.

CDR3 amino acids: CSVVTWRSYNEQFF. The CDR3 DNA sequence: TGCAGCGTTGTAACTTGGCGGTCCTACAATGAGCAGTTCTTC. The chain combines TRBV29-1 with TRBJ2-1; D is unclear. The V end was cut by 4 bases, the J end by 1 base, with 11 bases between. CDR3 size: 14 residues. Germline V gene lookup returns CDR1 SQVTM and CDR2 ANQGSEA.

The count of this clone is one. The CDR3 sequence is CASSRRGPDRGAFF. In nucleotides, the CDR3 is TGTGCCAGCAGCCGACGCGGGCCTGACAGGGGAGCTTTCTTT. The V gene is TRBV3-1 (or the pseudogene TRBV3-2), the J gene TRBJ1-1; the match to TRBD1 covers 8 bases. V lost 4 bases to trimming and J lost 10 bases; unmatched junction nucleotides: 11. The CDR3 length is 14 residues. CDR1 and CDR2 (germline): LGHDT, YNNKEL (reference sequence).

The chain is built from TRBV7-9 and TRBJ2-7, with D tentatively TRBD1 or TRBD2 (5 bases each). Per germline, CDR1 SEHNR and CDR2 FQNEAQ (reference sequence). The CDR3 is made up of 14 amino acids. The V gene lost 0 bases and the J gene lost 5 bases, with 11 bases spanning the gap. The CDR3 sequence: CASSLALLGHEQYF. CDR3 in DNA: TGTGCCAGCAGCTTAGCGCTGCTGGGACACGAGCAGTACTTC.

The chain employs TRBV4-3 and TRBJ1-1, with D uncertain. Trimming pared 2 bases from V and 9 bases from J, leaving 7 bases between. Per germline, CDR1 LGHNA and CDR2 YSLEER. The CDR3 loop spans 11 amino acids. DNA for the CDR3: TGCGCCAGCAGCCAACACGAGAAAGCTTTCTTT. Residues: CASSQHEKAFF.

The rearrangement links TRBV18 to TRBJ1-4; 10 bases line up with TRBD1. In germline, CDR1 is KGHSH, CDR2 LQKENI. Trimming took 6 bases from V and 2 from J; bases not matched to a gene: 9. The CDR3 is made up of 17 amino acids. The CDR3 sequence: CASSPGTGALTNEKLFF. CDR3 sequence (DNA): TGTGCCAGCTCCCCCGGGACAGGGGCTCTCACTAATGAAAAACTGTTTTTT.

In its sample, this clone was seen once. The rearrangement uses TRBV3-1 (or the pseudogene TRBV3-2) and TRBJ1-2, with D hard to call. The CDR3 loop spans 13 amino acids. V dropped 2 bases and J dropped 2 bases, with 6 bases sitting between them. In germline, CDR1 is LGHDT, CDR2 YNNKEL (reference sequence). CDR3 sequence (DNA): TGTGCCAGCAGCCAACAGGCCAACTATGGCTACACCTTC. Its protein product is CASSQQANYGYTF.

About this clone itself: Other DNA variants within this sample encode the same CDR3. J is TRBJ1-5 and V is TRBV6-1; D uncertain. The CDR3 runs 13 residues. Germline V gene lookup returns CDR1 MNHNS and CDR2 SASEGT. V lost 1 base, J lost 2 bases, and 3 bases lay in between. The CDR3 sequence: CASSEGGNQPQHF. The CDR3 region has the DNA TGTGCCAGCAGTGAAGGGGGCAATCAGCCCCAGCATTTT.

The V and J genes are TRBV3-1 (or the pseudogene TRBV3-2) and TRBJ1-2; D remains ambiguous. Trimming removed 2 bases at V and 7 bases at J, with 5 bases between. CDR1 LGHDT and CDR2 YNNKEL come from the germline V gene (reference sequence). This CDR3 comprises 11 residues. The CDR3 DNA sequence: TGTGCCAGCAGCCAAAGATTTGGCTACACCTTC. The encoded protein is CASSQRFGYTF.

J is TRBJ1-6 and V is TRBV12-2. TRBV12-2 is a pseudogene. The CDR3 extends over 18 amino acids. CDR3: CASRLDGAGSSYNSPLHF. CDR3 in DNA: TGTGCAAGTCGCTTAGATGGTGCAGGGAGCTCCTATAATTCACCCCTCCACTTT.

This chain connects TRBV6-5 to TRBJ1-1; D ambiguous. The ends were cut back, 5 bases at V and 1 base at J, with 11 bases in the middle. CDR1 MNHEY and CDR2 SVGAGI come from the germline V gene. This CDR3 region has 14 residues. The DNA of the CDR3 is TGTGCCAGCAGTCCCTCGTCCTCGAACACTGAAGCTTTCTTT. Its translation: CASSPSSSNTEAFF.

The CDR3 DNA is TGCGCCAGCAGGAGCGGGAGTGTCACCTACAATGAGCAGTTCTTC. It yields the protein CASRSGSVTYNEQFF. V is TRBV5-1 and J is TRBJ2-1; TRBD2 agrees at 8 bases. Germline values: CDR1 SGHRS, CDR2 YFSETQ. V shed 5 bases, J shed 2 bases, and the junction held 6 bases outside the gene matches. The CDR3 runs 15 residues.

In regard to this clone: The same CDR3 is also encoded by other DNA sequences in this sample. The rearrangement joins TRBV7-2 to TRBJ1-2; no clear D gene. CDR3 length equals 13 residues. Trimming stripped 1 base from V and 4 bases from J, with 7 bases between. Germline V gene data show CDR1 as SGHTA and CDR2 as FQGNSA. The CDR3 reads CASSLGQSYGYTF. CDR3 nucleotides: TGTGCCAGCAGCTTAGGCCAGAGCTATGGCTACACCTTC.